Detailed here is one TCR beta chain. The sample belongs to a study of T-cell reconstitution after alpha-beta-depleted transplantation in children. For TCRbeta, the library was prepared with unique molecular identifiers. TCRdb reprocessed the PCR reads via MiXCR and lists one record per CDR3 protein. The data show some 140,000 distinct CDR3 sequences, around a tenth seen once. The germline V gene has CDR1 MNHEY and CDR2 SVGAGI. V dropped 0 bases and J dropped 0; count of bases not matched to a gene: 11. The CDR3 length is 19 residues. The TCR was taken from a girl under three years old who had a stem cell transplant for combined immunodeficiency, so the T cells may come from the graft donor. The chain uses TRBV6-5 and TRBJ2-4; the match to TRBD2 covers 7 bases. This material consisted of PBMCs, mostly from graft donor cells, taken 180 days after TCRalphabeta/CD19-depleted stem cell transplant. CDR3 nucleotide sequence: TGTGCCAGCAGTTACTCGAATCCCCGACTAGCAGTAGCCAAAAACATTCAGTACTTC. It is translated as CASSYSNPRLAVAKNIQYF.